This T cell receptor beta chain derives from a study of T cell responses to AZD1222 COVID-19 vaccine. Study-level results: Donor demographics were predominantly white British with a female majority; clonal diversity may be underestimated.

In the case of this clone: Its antigen is currently unknown.

The CDR3 totals 12 residues. Per the germline V gene, CDR1 is MNHNY and CDR2 is SVGAGI (reference sequence). With 10 bases clipped from V and 3 bases from J, the junction kept 4 bases outside the gene matches. TCRdb's table, derived via immunoSEQ multiplex PCR, lists solely in-frame clones and lacks some. The sample has around 130,000 clones, 88% seen once. J is TRBJ2-7 and V is TRBV6-6, with 9 bases fitting TRBD1. Sequencing was performed on peripheral blood, taken 28 days after the second AZD1222 dose. The TCR originated in an adult who received the AZD1222 COVID-19 vaccine. The CDR3 sequence: CATRDRDYEQYF. In DNA form, the CDR3 reads TGTGCCACCCGGGACAGGGACTACGAGCAGTACTTC.